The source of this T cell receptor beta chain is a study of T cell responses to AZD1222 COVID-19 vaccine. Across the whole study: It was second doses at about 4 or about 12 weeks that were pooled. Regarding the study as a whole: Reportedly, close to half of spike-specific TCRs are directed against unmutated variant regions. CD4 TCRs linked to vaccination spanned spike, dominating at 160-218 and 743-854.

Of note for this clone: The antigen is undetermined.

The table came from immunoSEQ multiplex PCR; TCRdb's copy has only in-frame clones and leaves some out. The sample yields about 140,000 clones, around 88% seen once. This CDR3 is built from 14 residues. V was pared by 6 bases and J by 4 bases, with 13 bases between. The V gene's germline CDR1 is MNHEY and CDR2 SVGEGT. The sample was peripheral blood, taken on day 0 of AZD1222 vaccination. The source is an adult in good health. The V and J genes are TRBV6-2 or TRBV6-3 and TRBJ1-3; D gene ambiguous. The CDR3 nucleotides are TGTGCCAGCAGCTCCCACGGGAACGGAAACACCATATATTTT. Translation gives CASSSHGNGNTIYF.